The 11 T cell receptor beta chains below come from one sample, sequenced in a study of shared clonotypes between healthy human individuals. TCRdb's table, derived via immunoSEQ multiplex PCR, lists solely in-frame clones and lacks some. Counted here are about 2.4 million clones, 80% to 95% occurring once; the ten biggest clones make up approximately 0.36%. The sequenced sample was naive CD4+ T cells from PBMCs. Documented subset: CD45RA+ positively selected. The source is a man in his late teens or twenties in good health. Some clones in this sample may be carry-over from other donors' samples.

V gene TRBV11-2 combines with J gene TRBJ2-7, with unresolved D. The V end was cut by 0 bases, the J end by 2 bases, with 20 bases between. This CDR3 is built from 18 residues. Germline assignment: CDR1 SGHAT and CDR2 FQNNGV. In nucleotides, the CDR3 is TGTGCCAGCAGCTTAGATCTTTCCAGGACGGTGGAAACCTACGAGCAGTACTTC. Translation: CASSLDLSRTVETYEQYF.

This clone has more than one count but fewer than ten. V and J are TRBV7-8 and TRBJ1-3; perhaps TRBD1 as D (5 bases). V was pared by 8 bases and J by 4 bases, with 15 bases between. The CDR3 loop spans 14 amino acids. The germline V gene encodes CDR1 SGHVS and CDR2 FQNEAQ. The CDR3 nucleotides are TGTGCCAGCGGATTGAGGGGCTCGGGAAACACCATATATTTT. Protein sequence: CASGLRGSGNTIYF.

The genes are TRBV11-3 and TRBJ2-1; 11 nucleotides match TRBD2. CDR3 length: 15 residues. The V and J ends lost 5 bases and 7 bases, in that order; junction bases with no gene match: 7. Germline CDR1 reads SGHNT; CDR2 reads YENEEA. This chain's CDR3 is CASSIELAGVNEQFF. The CDR3 bases are TGTGCCAGCAGCATTGAACTAGCGGGAGTGAATGAGCAGTTCTTC.

Comment on this clone: This specimen includes other DNA sequences encoding the same CDR3. The V and J genes are TRBV28 and TRBJ1-3; the D is unclear. This CDR3 spans 14 amino acids. The germline V gene encodes CDR1 MDHEN and CDR2 SYDVKM. Trimming took off 3 bases at V and 0 bases at J, with 6 bases between the two ends. This CDR3 reads CASSFPGSGNTIYF. As DNA, the CDR3 is TGTGCCAGCAGTTTTCCGGGCTCTGGAAACACCATATATTTT. Supplemented by reference TRBV28 and TRBJ1-3, the full variable domain reads DVKVTQSSRYLVKRTGEKVFLECVQDMDHENMFWYRQDPGLGLRLIYFSYDVKMKEKGDIPEGYSVSREKKERFSLILESASTNQTSMYLCASSFPGSGNTIYFGEGSWLTVV.

V usage is TRBV5-4 and J usage is TRBJ2-2; the D gene could be TRBD1 or TRBD2 (5 bases each). Germline V lookup: CDR1 SGHNT, CDR2 YYREEE (reference sequence). V was pared by 2 bases and J by 4 bases, with 15 bases between. The CDR3 is 16 amino acids. The CDR3 sequence: CASSFPGRDPTGELFF. CDR3 coding DNA: TGTGCCAGCAGCTTTCCAGGCAGGGACCCCACCGGGGAGCTGTTTTTT.

This clone is a singleton in its sample. The chain links TRBV6-1 to TRBJ2-1; 9 bases match TRBD2. Trimming at V came to 7 bases and at J to 13 bases, leaving 11 bases not matched to a gene. Germline assignment: CDR1 MNHNS and CDR2 SASEGT. The CDR3 consists of 13 residues. The CDR3, as DNA: TGTGCCAGCAAGGAAGGCGGGAGGGCGGACCAGTTCTTC. Translation gives CASKEGGRADQFF.

V usage is TRBV6-1 and J usage is TRBJ2-1; 14 bases map to TRBD2. The CDR3 spans 17 residues. The V gene end was trimmed by 4 bases and the J gene end by 8 bases; junction bases not matched to a gene: 10. Germline lookup yields CDR1 MNHNS and CDR2 SASEGT. The CDR3 DNA reads as TGTGCCAGCAGTGTCGGACTAGCGGGAGGAAGGCGGGATGAGCAGTTCTTC. This sequence encodes CASSVGLAGGRRDEQFF.

The V gene is TRBV6-5, the J gene TRBJ1-1; TRBD1 agrees at 11 bases. Germline V gene data show CDR1 as MNHEY and CDR2 as SVGAGI. The CDR3 sequence is 15 residues long. Germline trimming cut 5 bases from V and 5 bases from J; bases unmatched to any gene: 7. DNA of the CDR3: TGTGCCAGCAGTCGATCCGGGACAGGGGGAACTGAAGCTTTCTTT. Translated: CASSRSGTGGTEAFF.

The DNA of the CDR3 is TGCGCCAGCAATGGACTTGCCTCCTACGAGCAGTACTTC. It yields the protein CASNGLASYEQYF. The genes are TRBV5-1 and TRBJ2-7, with D perhaps matching TRBD2 (5 bases). Per the germline V gene, CDR1 is SGHRS and CDR2 is YFSETQ. The V and J ends lost 6 bases and 0 bases respectively, with 10 bases between them. CDR3 length equals 13 residues. The whole variable domain, filled in from reference TRBV5-1 and TRBJ2-7, reads KAGVTQTPRYLIKTRGQQVTLSCSPISGHRSVSWYQQTPGQGLQFLFEYFSETQRNKGNFPGRFSGRQFSNSRSEMNVSTLELGDSALYLCASNGLASYEQYFGPGTRLTVT.

For this clone: This specimen includes other DNA sequences encoding the same CDR3. This rearrangement joins TRBV7-2 to TRBJ2-5, with D possibly being TRBD2 (5 bases). CDR1 and CDR2 (germline): SGHTA, FQGNSA. V lost 1 base and J 4 bases, leaving 7 bases between the germline ends. There are 13 residues in the CDR3. The CDR3 loop is CASSLEGRETQYF. The DNA of the CDR3 is TGTGCCAGCAGCTTAGAAGGGAGAGAGACCCAGTACTTC.

This chain connects TRBV6-5 to TRBJ2-7, with D unresolved. CDR1 is MNHEY, CDR2 SVGAGI, per germline. The CDR3 totals 12 residues. Deletions cut 6 bases from V and 2 bases from J, with 8 bases between. CDR3 residues: CASRGRPYEQYF. The DNA of the CDR3 is TGTGCCAGCAGAGGGCGACCCTACGAGCAGTACTTC.